The entry below gives a single T cell receptor (beta chain) sequence along with its context. Its matching antigen is unknown. Using triplicate sorts, 300,000 cells were collected each time from every CD8+ T cell subset. The sample comes from a study of CXCR3-negative and CXCR3-positive naive CD8 T cells. Broader study findings: Memory CD8+ cells showed much lower diversity, while both naive subsets displayed comparably high diversity. Naive cells positive for CXCR3 carried more hydrophobic TRB CDR3s than CXCR3-negative ones. Within a donor, both naive subsets shared TRBV-TRBJ usage, unlike memory cells.

With UMI labels, 5' RACE was used to prepare the TRB cDNA libraries. TCRdb reworked the 5' RACE reads into one entry per CDR3 protein, no DNA. The sample's table shows about 120,000 distinct CDR3 sequences. CDR1 and CDR2 (germline): ENHRY, SYGVKD. The CDR3 extends over 18 amino acids. The sequenced sample was naive CXCR3+ CD8+ T cells from blood. Subset described: CD45RO-CCR7+CD27+CD95- naive CD8+ T cells expressing CXCR3 (TNR3+). The TCR originated in a human donor in good health. Some clones in this sample may be carry-over from other donors' samples. The J gene is TRBJ2-5, the V gene TRBV10-3; TCRdb names TRBD1, which stays unverified in the absence of DNA. CDR3: CAISELGGGGLSQETQYF.